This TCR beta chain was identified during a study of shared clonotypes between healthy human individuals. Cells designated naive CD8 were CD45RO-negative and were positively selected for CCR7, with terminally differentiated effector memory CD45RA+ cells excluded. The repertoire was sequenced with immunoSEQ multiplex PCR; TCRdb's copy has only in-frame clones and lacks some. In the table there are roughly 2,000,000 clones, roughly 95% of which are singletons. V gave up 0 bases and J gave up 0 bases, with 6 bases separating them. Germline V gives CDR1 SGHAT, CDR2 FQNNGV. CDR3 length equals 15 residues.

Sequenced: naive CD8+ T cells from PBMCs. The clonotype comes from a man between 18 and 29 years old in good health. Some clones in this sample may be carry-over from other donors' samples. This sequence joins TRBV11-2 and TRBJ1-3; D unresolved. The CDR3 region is CASSLDPNSGNTIYF. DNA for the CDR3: TGTGCCAGCAGCTTAGACCCGAACTCTGGAAACACCATATATTTT.